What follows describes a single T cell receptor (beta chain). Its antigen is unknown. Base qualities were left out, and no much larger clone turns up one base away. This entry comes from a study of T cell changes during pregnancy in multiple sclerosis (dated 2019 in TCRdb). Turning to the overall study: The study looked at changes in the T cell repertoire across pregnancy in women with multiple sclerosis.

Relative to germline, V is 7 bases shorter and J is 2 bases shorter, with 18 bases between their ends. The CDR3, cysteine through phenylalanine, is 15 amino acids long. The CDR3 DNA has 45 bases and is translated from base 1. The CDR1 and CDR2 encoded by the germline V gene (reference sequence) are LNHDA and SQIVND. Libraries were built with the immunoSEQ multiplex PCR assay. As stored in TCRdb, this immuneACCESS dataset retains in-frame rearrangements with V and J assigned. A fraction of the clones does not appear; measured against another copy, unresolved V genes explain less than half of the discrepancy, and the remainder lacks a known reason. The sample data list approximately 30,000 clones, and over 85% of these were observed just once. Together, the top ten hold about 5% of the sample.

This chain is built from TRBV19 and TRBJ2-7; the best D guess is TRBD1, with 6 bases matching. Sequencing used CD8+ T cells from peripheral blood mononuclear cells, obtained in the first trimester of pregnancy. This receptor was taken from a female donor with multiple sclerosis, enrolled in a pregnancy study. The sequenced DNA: TGTGCCAGTACCCCCCAACTGGGGGCCCCCTACGAGCAGTACTTC. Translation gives CASTPQLGAPYEQYF.